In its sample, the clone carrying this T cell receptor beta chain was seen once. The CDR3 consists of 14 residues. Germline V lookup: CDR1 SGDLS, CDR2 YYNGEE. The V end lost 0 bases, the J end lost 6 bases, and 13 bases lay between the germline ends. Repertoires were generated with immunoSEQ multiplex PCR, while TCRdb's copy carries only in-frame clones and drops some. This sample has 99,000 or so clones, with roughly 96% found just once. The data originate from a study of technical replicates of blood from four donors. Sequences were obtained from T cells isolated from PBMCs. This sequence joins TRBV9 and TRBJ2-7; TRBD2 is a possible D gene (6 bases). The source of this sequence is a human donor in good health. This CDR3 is CASSVEPGVGEQYF. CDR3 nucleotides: TGTGCCAGCAGCGTAGAACCGGGAGTGGGCGAGCAGTACTTC. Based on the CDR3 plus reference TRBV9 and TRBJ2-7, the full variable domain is DSGVTQTPKHLITATGQRVTLRCSPRSGDLSVYWYQQSLDQGLQFLIQYYNGEERAKGNILERFSAQQFPDLHSELNLSSLELGDSALYFCASSVEPGVGEQYFGPGTRLTVT.